One sample yielded the 20 T cell receptor beta chains listed below, sequenced in a study of T cell responses to AZD1222 COVID-19 vaccine. Some clones are missing from TCRdb's copy, which holds only in-frame ones; the method was immunoSEQ multiplex PCR. This sample has about 190,000 clones, with approximately 90% found just once. The sample in question was peripheral blood, obtained on day 0 of AZD1222 vaccination. These receptors came from an adult in good health.

CDR3 protein: CASSEWVGTGYTF. The DNA of the CDR3 is TGTGCCAGCAGTGAATGGGTAGGGACCGGCTACACCTTC. The V gene is TRBV2, the J gene TRBJ1-2, with D possibly matching TRBD1 (5 bases). The CDR3 length is 13 residues. Trimming stripped 2 bases from V and 8 bases from J, with 12 bases between. Germline V gene lookup returns CDR1 SNHLY and CDR2 FYNNEI. The complete variable domain, with remaining parts taken from reference TRBV2 and TRBJ1-2, reads EPEVTQTPSHQVTQMGQEVILRCVPISNHLYFYWYRQILGQKVEFLVSFYNNEISEKSEIFDDQFSVERPDGSNFTLKIRSTKLEDSAMYFCASSEWVGTGYTFGSGTRLTVV.

CDR3 loop: CASSSGLAGFVPDTQYF. The DNA for the CDR3 is TGTGCCAGCAGCTCGGGACTAGCGGGGTTTGTGCCAGATACGCAGTATTTT. The genes are TRBV7-8 and TRBJ2-3; 13 positions agree with TRBD2. Trimming cost V 4 bases and J 4 bases; bases outside gene matches: 8. Germline-derived CDR1 and CDR2 are SGHVS and FQNEAQ. The CDR3 spans 17 residues.

This chain joins TRBV19 and TRBJ1-3; no reliable D call. Germline CDR1 is LNHDA and CDR2 is SQIVND (reference sequence). V was shortened by 5 bases and J by 8 bases, with 16 bases between the two germline ends. This CDR3 region has 14 residues. The CDR3 DNA is TGTGCCAGTAGTGACCCCCGGACGTCGGACACCATATATTTT. Protein: CASSDPRTSDTIYF.

This clone has only one observation. This rearrangement joins TRBV5-5 to TRBJ1-6, with D possibly TRBD1 on 6 matching bases. The CDR3 sequence is 17 residues long. The V gene's germline CDR1 is SGHKS and CDR2 YYEKEE (reference sequence). The V end lost 3 bases, the J end lost 9 bases, and 22 bases lay between the germline ends. The CDR3 reads CASSSELTGGASSPLHF. CDR3 DNA sequence: TGTGCCAGCAGCTCGGAGTTAACGGGGGGGGCGAGTTCACCCCTCCACTTT.

The chain recombines TRBV6-5 with TRBJ2-7; TRBD2 aligns across 8 bases. The CDR3 has 15 amino acids. J was trimmed by 8 bases and V by 5 bases; bases with no gene match: 14. From germline, CDR1 is MNHEY and CDR2 SVGAGI. The CDR3 DNA sequence: TGTGCCAGCAGTCCTCGGGCTAGCGGGTCCGGTAAGCAGTACTTC. Amino acid sequence: CASSPRASGSGKQYF.

The chain is built from TRBV3-1 (or the pseudogene TRBV3-2) and TRBJ2-2; 8 bases are shared with TRBD2. The CDR3 is 16 amino acids. Trimming removed 4 bases from V and 4 bases from J; junction bases left unmatched: 8. The germline CDR1 and CDR2 sequences are LGHDT and YNNKEL (reference sequence). In nucleotides, the CDR3 is TGTGCCAGCAGCCTGCTGGCGGGGGGCCTCACCGGGGAGCTGTTTTTT. It codes for CASSLLAGGLTGELFF.

The rearrangement uses TRBV10-1 and TRBJ2-3; 11 bases map to TRBD2. Trimming cost V 4 bases and J 1 base; bases outside gene matches: 4. The CDR3 contains 16 residues. Germline CDR1 is WNHNN and CDR2 is SYGVQD (reference sequence). As DNA, the CDR3 is TGCGCCAGCAGTGTACTAGCGGGAGCGGGCACAGATACGCAGTATTTT. Its translation is CASSVLAGAGTDTQYF.

The chain links TRBV11-2 to TRBJ1-5; 7 nucleotides align to TRBD1. Germline V gene sequence: CDR1 SGHAT, CDR2 FQNNGV. There are 13 residues in the CDR3. Trimming took 6 bases from V and 5 from J; bases not matched to a gene: 4. In DNA form, the CDR3 reads TGTGCCAGCAGTCCAGGGGGATATCAGCCCCAGCATTTT. Its translation is CASSPGGYQPQHF.

The chain employs TRBV6-5 and TRBJ1-2; maybe TRBD1 (5 bases). V was pared by 4 bases and J by 1 base, with 10 bases between. Germline V CDR1 and CDR2: MNHEY, SVGAGI. The CDR3 covers 14 residues. CDR3 nucleotide sequence: TGTGCCAGCAGTTTCTCAGGGATTAACTATGGCTACACCTTC. Translation gives CASSFSGINYGYTF.

CDR3 sequence (DNA): TGTGCCAGCAGCGTAGGGAATCATCGGGAGCAGTTCTTC. This translates into CASSVGNHREQFF. The rearrangement uses TRBV9 and TRBJ2-1; D not resolved. The CDR3 runs 13 residues. The V end lost 0 bases, the J end lost 10 bases, and 11 bases lay between the germline ends. The germline V gene has CDR1 SGDLS and CDR2 YYNGEE.

This sequence joins TRBV3-1 (or the pseudogene TRBV3-2) and TRBJ2-2; D remains unclear. V was shortened by 0 bases and J by 7 bases, with 18 bases between the two germline ends. Germline CDR1 is LGHDT and CDR2 is YNNKEL (reference sequence). This CDR3 has 17 residues. The CDR3 protein is CASSQDSPWGQDGELFF. For the CDR3, the DNA is TGTGCCAGCAGCCAAGATTCCCCTTGGGGTCAGGACGGGGAGCTGTTTTTT.

The J gene is TRBJ1-5, the V gene TRBV15; weak D call: TRBD1 (6 bases). Germline values: CDR1 LNHNV, CDR2 YYDKDF (reference sequence). The CDR3 is made up of 16 amino acids. Between the trimmed V and J ends, which lost 3 bases and 6 bases, there was a span of 18 bases. The CDR3 reads CATSSVLGGWIQPQHF. In nucleotides, the CDR3 is TGTGCCACCAGCAGCGTATTAGGGGGGTGGATTCAGCCCCAGCATTTT.

This chain joins TRBV4-2 and TRBJ2-4, with 12 bases that match TRBD2. The CDR3 totals 16 residues. Trimming cost V 4 bases and J 3 bases; bases outside gene matches: 4. Looked up from germline, CDR1 is LGHNA and CDR2 is YNFKEQ. The CDR3 nucleotides read TGTGCCAGCAGCCGGCTAGCGGGAGGGGACAAAAACATTCAGTACTTC. Protein: CASSRLAGGDKNIQYF.

The chain has TRBV5-6 and TRBJ1-6, with D perhaps TRBD1 (6 bases). The CDR3 has 14 residues. V gave up 1 base and J gave up 14 bases, with 16 bases separating them. The germline V gene encodes CDR1 SGHDT and CDR2 YYEEEE. In DNA, the CDR3 is TGTGCCAGCAGCTTGTCTGGGGAGGGGGGCACCCTCCACTTT. Translation: CASSLSGEGGTLHF.

V is TRBV6-6 and J is TRBJ2-7; no reliable D call. This CDR3 region has 15 residues. Per germline, CDR1 MNHNY and CDR2 SVGAGI (reference sequence). The V gene lost 6 bases and the J gene lost 0 bases, with 15 bases spanning the gap. In DNA, the CDR3 is TGTGCCAGCAGCTCTCCGACTCTCAGCTCCTACGAGCAGTACTTC. Its translation is CASSSPTLSSYEQYF.

The chain couples TRBV15 to TRBJ1-4; possible D gene TRBD1, 5 bases. Germline V lookup: CDR1 LNHNV, CDR2 YYDKDF (reference sequence). There are 14 residues in the CDR3. V lost 1 base, J lost 7 bases, and 10 bases lay in between. The CDR3 nucleotides read TGTGCCACCAGCAGAGGTGGGGGGAGTGAAAAACTGTTTTTT. This translates into CATSRGGGSEKLFF. Combining the CDR3 with reference TRBV15 and TRBJ1-4 gives the whole variable domain DAMVIQNPRYQVTQFGKPVTLSCSQTLNHNVMYWYQQKSSQAPKLLFHYYDKDFNNEADTPDNFQSRRPNTSFCFLDIRSPGLGDTAMYLCATSRGGGSEKLFFGSGTQLSVL.

The CDR3 spells CASSTLGNTGELFF. The CDR3 DNA is TGTGCCAGTAGCACCCTAGGGAACACCGGGGAGCTGTTTTTT. The genes are TRBV19 and TRBJ2-2; D is ambiguous. In germline, CDR1 is LNHDA, CDR2 SQIVND (reference sequence). The V end lost 6 bases, the J end lost 1 base, and 9 bases lay between the germline ends. CDR3 length equals 14 residues.

This clone was recorded once. CDR3 amino acids: CASSVRGASAYNEQFF. The CDR3 bases are TGTGCCAGCAGCGTAAGAGGGGCTAGCGCCTACAATGAGCAGTTCTTC. This chain connects TRBV9 to TRBJ2-1, with D possibly TRBD2 on 6 matching bases. This CDR3 has 16 amino acids. V was shortened by 1 base and J by 2 bases, with 13 bases between the two germline ends. CDR1 is SGDLS and CDR2 is YYNGEE in the germline V gene.

V usage is TRBV11-2 and J usage is TRBJ1-2, with D tentatively TRBD1 (5 bases). Germline V lookup: CDR1 SGHAT, CDR2 FQNNGV. The CDR3 runs 13 residues. The ends were cut back, 3 bases at V and 4 bases at J, with 9 bases in the middle. CDR3 sequence: CASSLGGSYGYTF. The CDR3 DNA reads TGTGCCAGCAGCTTGGGGGGGAGCTATGGCTACACCTTC.

This chain links TRBV18 with TRBJ1-1, with a possible D match to TRBD1 (6 bases). The CDR3 loop spans 16 amino acids. The ends were cut back, 3 bases at V and 1 base at J, with 15 bases in the middle. The germline gives CDR1 KGHSH, CDR2 LQKENI. CDR3 nucleotides: TGTGCCAGCTCACCCAAAAGACAGGACCAGAACACTGAAGCTTTCTTT. It encodes CASSPKRQDQNTEAFF.